Each of the 26 T cell receptor beta chains below was sequenced from the same sample in a study of CD4 T cells in relation to SARS-CoV-2 and coronaviruses. The unexposed donors gave CD4+ T cells in about 2010-2018, prior to COVID-19. After about 10 days of culture, CD4+ T cells were isolated. The antigens of these receptors remain unknown. Repertoires were generated with immunoSEQ multiplex PCR, while TCRdb's copy carries only in-frame clones and drops some. The profile shows over 25,000 clones, roughly 82% of them singletons. Sequencing was done on a sample of CD4+ T cells from PBMCs, cultured in vitro. These receptors were obtained from a human donor in good health.

The V and J genes are TRBV5-6 and TRBJ1-2; D is possibly TRBD1 (6 bases). The CDR3 is made up of 14 amino acids. V shed 1 base and J shed 5 bases, with 12 bases lying between them. Germline V CDR1 and CDR2: SGHDT, YYEEEE. CDR3 protein: CASSLTGFGYGYTF. In DNA, the CDR3 is TGTGCCAGCAGCTTGACAGGGTTCGGATATGGCTACACCTTC.

V usage is TRBV12-2 and J usage is TRBJ1-5. TRBV12-2 is a documented pseudogene. CDR3 length: 16 residues. The CDR3 loop reads CASRLETPLARQPQHF. The CDR3 nucleotides read TGTGCAAGTCGCTTAGAGACTCCGTTGGCAAGGCAGCCCCAGCATTTT.

The rearrangement links TRBV18 to TRBJ2-4; weak D call: TRBD1 (5 bases). The CDR3 is made up of 14 amino acids. The V and J ends lost 3 bases and 2 bases respectively, with 8 bases between them. CDR1 is KGHSH, CDR2 LQKENI, per germline. CDR3 region: CASSPTVTKNIQYF. The CDR3 DNA sequence: TGTGCCAGCTCACCGACAGTTACCAAAAACATTCAGTACTTC.

CDR3 sequence: CSVDLDRGGTDTQYF. The CDR3 DNA reads TGCAGCGTTGATCTGGACAGAGGGGGCACAGATACGCAGTATTTT. The V gene is TRBV29-1, the J gene TRBJ2-3; weak D call: TRBD1 (6 bases). Trimming removed 3 bases at V and 1 base at J, with 14 bases between. This CDR3 contains 15 residues. CDR1 is SQVTM and CDR2 is ANQGSEA in the germline V gene.

A few counts support this clone. CDR3 sequence reads: CASSQERRGLLYF. The CDR3 DNA reads TGCGCCAGCAGCCAAGAGCGACGGGGACTCCTGTACTTC. The genes are TRBV4-3 and TRBJ2-5, with D possibly TRBD2 on 6 matching bases. The CDR3 sequence is 13 residues long. Trimming removed 0 bases at V and 13 bases at J, with 15 bases between. Germline V gene data show CDR1 as LGHNA and CDR2 as YSLEER.

The rearrangement links TRBV6-1 to TRBJ2-5, with 8 bases lining up with TRBD2. The CDR3 has 17 amino acids. Germline CDR1 reads MNHNS; CDR2 reads SASEGT. V lost 1 base to trimming and J lost 5 bases; unmatched junction nucleotides: 12. CDR3 residues: CASSEVAGPPSRETQYF. The CDR3 DNA is TGTGCCAGCAGTGAAGTAGCGGGGCCCCCTTCTAGGGAGACCCAGTACTTC.

This clone was observed a handful of times. This chain uses TRBV4-2 with TRBJ2-3; 9 nucleotides align to TRBD1. The CDR3 contains 15 residues. V trimming: 1 base; J trimming: 7 bases; junction bases outside the gene matches: 6. Per the germline V gene, CDR1 is LGHNA and CDR2 is YNFKEQ. CDR3 DNA: TGTGCCAGCAGCCAAGGGGACAGGGATAGCAATACGCAGTATTTT. Its translation: CASSQGDRDSNTQYF.

This clone was counted between two and nine times. The V and J genes are TRBV7-2 and TRBJ2-2, with 7 bases fitting TRBD1. Germline values: CDR1 SGHTA, CDR2 FQGNSA. This CDR3 is built from 12 residues. With V trimmed by 6 bases and J by 7 bases, 2 bases remained unmatched. CDR3 protein: CASRSGGGELFF. CDR3 sequence (DNA): TGTGCCAGCAGGTCAGGGGGCGGGGAGCTGTTTTTT.

The chain carries TRBV9 and TRBJ2-5; 12 bases are a match to TRBD2. CDR1 and CDR2 (germline): SGDLS, YYNGEE. There are 16 residues in the CDR3. With V trimmed by 3 bases and J by 5 bases, 8 bases remained unmatched. The CDR3 bases are TGTGCCAGCAGCGAACCGGGACTAGCGGGTACGGAGACCCAGTACTTC. Its translation is CASSEPGLAGTETQYF.

This clone was counted between two and nine times. The chain couples TRBV19 to TRBJ2-3, with D perhaps TRBD1 (5 bases). Germline V lookup: CDR1 LNHDA, CDR2 SQIVND (reference sequence). The CDR3 is 15 residues long. Trimming shortened V by 2 bases and J by 4 bases, and 13 bases separated the two germline ends. Here the CDR3 reads CASSIRGRAADTQYF. In DNA, the CDR3 is TGTGCCAGTAGTATAAGGGGCAGGGCGGCAGATACGCAGTATTTT. Using reference TRBV19 and TRBJ2-3 for the parts outside the CDR3, the full variable domain is DGGITQSPKYLFRKEGQNVTLSCEQNLNHDAMYWYRQDPGQGLRLIYYSQIVNDFQKGDIAEGYSVSREKKESFPLTVTSAQKNPTAFYLCASSIRGRAADTQYFGPGTRLTVL.

The CDR3 sequence: CASSQSASSGMAADTQYF. For the CDR3, the DNA is TGCGCCAGCAGCCAATCAGCCTCGAGCGGGATGGCGGCAGATACGCAGTATTTT. The J gene is TRBJ2-3, the V gene TRBV4-1; 7 bases map to TRBD2. Germline lookup yields CDR1 MGHRA and CDR2 YSYEKL. This CDR3 has 18 amino acids. Trimming took 2 bases from V and 4 from J; bases not matched to a gene: 15.

This clone was counted between two and nine times. V usage is TRBV2 and J usage is TRBJ2-2; D is possibly TRBD2 (5 bases). The CDR3 has 15 residues. V was pared by 7 bases and J by 1 base, with 13 bases between. Germline loops: CDR1 SNHLY, CDR2 FYNNEI. DNA for the CDR3: TGTGCCAGCACCCGGCGGGTAGGGAACACCGGGGAGCTGTTTTTT. Its translation is CASTRRVGNTGELFF.

This chain connects TRBV30 to TRBJ1-3, with D perhaps TRBD1 (5 bases). Germline V lookup: CDR1 GTSNPN, CDR2 SVGIG (reference sequence). The CDR3 is 14 amino acids. V gave up 1 base and J gave up 3 bases, with 10 bases separating them. The DNA for the CDR3 is TGTGCCTGGAGTGGTAGGGGCGGTGGAAACACCATATATTTT. It is translated as CAWSGRGGGNTIYF.

The rearrangement links TRBV19 to TRBJ1-3; D is possibly TRBD1 (5 bases). The germline V gene has CDR1 LNHDA and CDR2 SQIVND (reference sequence). Trimming stripped 5 bases from V and 0 bases from J, with 14 bases between. This CDR3 has 16 residues. The CDR3 protein is CASSSSGTFSGNTIYF. CDR3 bases: TGTGCCAGTAGTTCATCGGGGACTTTCTCTGGAAACACCATATATTTT.

The chain joins TRBV5-1 to TRBJ2-5, with D tentatively TRBD2 (6 bases). The CDR3 consists of 14 residues. Germline V gene sequence: CDR1 SGHRS, CDR2 YFSETQ. Trimming took off 4 bases at V and 0 bases at J, with 10 bases between the two ends. The CDR3 DNA follows: TGCGCCAGCAGCGGGGGGAACAACCAAGAGACCCAGTACTTC. It codes for CASSGGNNQETQYF. Looking up the rest from reference TRBV5-1 and TRBJ2-5 gives the full variable domain: KAGVTQTPRYLIKTRGQQVTLSCSPISGHRSVSWYQQTPGQGLQFLFEYFSETQRNKGNFPGRFSGRQFSNSRSEMNVSTLELGDSALYLCASSGGNNQETQYFGPGTRLLVL.

V and J are TRBV5-1 and TRBJ1-5, with 9 bases fitting TRBD1. CDR1 is SGHRS and CDR2 is YFSETQ in the germline V gene. V was pared by 0 bases and J by 3 bases, with 1 base of the junction left unmatched. The CDR3 consists of 15 residues. CDR3 coding DNA: TGCGCCAGCAGCTTGGGGACAGGGGACAATCAGCCCCAGCATTTT. Amino acid sequence: CASSLGTGDNQPQHF.

The chain recombines TRBV2 with TRBJ2-3, with 8 bases fitting TRBD1. The germline V gene encodes CDR1 SNHLY and CDR2 FYNNEI. The trim removed 8 bases at V and 7 bases at J, leaving 5 bases unmatched. The CDR3 has 12 amino acids. The CDR3 region has the DNA TGTGCCAGCGGACAGGGACAAAATACGCAGTATTTT. It encodes CASGQGQNTQYF.

The chain has TRBV5-1 and TRBJ2-5; D is unclear. The length of the CDR3 is 13 residues. The germline V and J ends were trimmed by 2 bases and 2 bases, with 7 bases remaining between them. Germline CDR1 SGHRS, CDR2 YFSETQ. The CDR3 bases are TGCGCCAGCAGCTTACCAGAACAAGAGACCCAGTACTTC. Its protein product is CASSLPEQETQYF.

The chain is built from TRBV25-1 and TRBJ2-3, with D unclear. V lost 4 bases and J 2 bases, leaving 10 bases between the germline ends. Germline CDR1 and CDR2: MGHDK and SYGVNS. The CDR3 totals 14 residues. This CDR3 is CASSALDVTDTQYF. The CDR3 DNA reads as TGTGCCAGCAGTGCTCTTGATGTCACAGATACGCAGTATTTT.

V is TRBV5-1 and J is TRBJ2-2; 11 bases map to TRBD1. The germline V gene has CDR1 SGHRS and CDR2 YFSETQ. The CDR3 totals 15 residues. The trim removed 4 bases at V and 5 bases at J, leaving 4 bases unmatched. Here the CDR3 DNA reads TGCGCCAGCAGCGTCGGGACAGGGGGTACCGGGGAGCTGTTTTTT. As protein: CASSVGTGGTGELFF.

The chain employs TRBV10-3 and TRBJ1-2, with a tentative D call TRBD1 (5 bases). The length of the CDR3 is 13 residues. V was shortened by 3 bases and J by 10 bases, with 15 bases between the two germline ends. CDR1 and CDR2 from the germline V gene are ENHRY and SYGVKD. The CDR3: CAISESGRLDYTF. The CDR3 bases are TGTGCCATCAGTGAATCAGGGCGCCTGGACTACACCTTC.

The chain joins TRBV5-1 to TRBJ1-1; a possible D gene is TRBD1 (5 bases). V was trimmed by 4 bases and J by 1 base, leaving 11 bases between them. This CDR3 has 14 residues. From germline, CDR1 is SGHRS and CDR2 YFSETQ. The CDR3 protein is CASSRDGSNTEAFF. Written as DNA, the CDR3 is TGCGCCAGCAGCCGGGACGGATCGAACACTGAAGCTTTCTTT.

This chain joins TRBV9 and TRBJ1-4; possible D gene TRBD1, 6 bases. Trimming removed 2 bases from V and 5 bases from J, with 13 bases in between. CDR1 is SGDLS, CDR2 YYNGEE, per germline. This CDR3 is built from 15 residues. The CDR3: CASSVREGGNEKLFF. The CDR3 DNA reads as TGTGCCAGCAGCGTCAGAGAGGGGGGAAATGAAAAACTGTTTTTT.

This clone was observed a handful of times. The chain links TRBV19 to TRBJ2-2, with no clear D. This CDR3 spans 12 amino acids. Trimming pared 7 bases from V and 6 bases from J, leaving 9 bases between. Germline CDR1 LNHDA, CDR2 SQIVND (reference sequence). The CDR3 DNA follows: TGTGCCAGTAAATTAGGGCCCGGGGAGCTGTTTTTT. Protein sequence: CASKLGPGELFF.

The gene calls are TRBV4-3 and TRBJ1-1; no clear D. The V end was cut by 0 bases, the J end by 4 bases, with 9 bases between. Looked up from germline, CDR1 is LGHNA and CDR2 is YSLEER. The CDR3 is 14 residues long. The CDR3 is CASSQDRGATEAFF. DNA of the CDR3: TGCGCCAGCAGCCAAGATCGGGGTGCCACTGAAGCTTTCTTT.

The chain employs TRBV9 and TRBJ2-4; unclear D gene. CDR3 size: 14 residues. From germline, CDR1 is SGDLS and CDR2 YYNGEE. Trimming cost V 0 bases and J 1 base, with 5 bases left between them. The CDR3 bases are TGTGCCAGCAGCGTAGGGGCGGCCAAAAACATTCAGTACTTC. Its translation is CASSVGAAKNIQYF.